This T cell receptor beta chain was obtained from a study of T cell responses to AZD1222 COVID-19 vaccine. The method was immunoSEQ multiplex PCR; TCRdb's version includes in-frame clones alone and lacks a portion of them. This table has about 99,000 clones, more than 75% appearing once. The V end lost 2 bases, the J end lost 7 bases, and 14 bases lay between the germline ends. Germline CDR1 MNHEY, CDR2 SVGAGI. This CDR3 region has 14 residues. The table lists this clone with a count of one. The chain couples TRBV6-5 to TRBJ1-2; the D gene is possibly TRBD1 (6 bases). The clonotype comes from an adult who received the MenACWY meningococcal vaccine as a control. The sequenced sample was peripheral blood, obtained 28 days after the second dose of the MenACWY control vaccine. CDR3 in amino acids: CASSYGGLEGGYTF. The CDR3 coding sequence is TGTGCCAGCAGTTACGGGGGCCTGGAAGGTGGCTACACCTTC.